This section outlines one TCR beta chain sequence together with its context. The target antigen is unknown. Here immunoSEQ multiplex PCR was the method, and the copy in TCRdb shows in-frame clones only, minus some. The sample has millions of clones; around nine tenths are singletons. The record originates from a study of shared clonotypes between healthy human individuals. For the study at large: Donors consisted of two women and a few men between 18 and 49.

The study separated CD4+ cells into CD45RA+ naive and CD45RA-negative memory subsets. The study, taken as a whole, reports: On the whole, naive subsets had larger estimated richness than memory subsets had.

Between the trimmed V and J ends, which lost 5 bases and 6 bases, there was a span of 14 bases. The CDR3 consists of 14 residues. CDR1 SEHNR and CDR2 FQNEAQ come from the germline V gene (reference sequence). The J gene is TRBJ2-4, the V gene TRBV7-9; no reliable D call. The sequencing sample was made of naive CD4+ T cells sorted from blood. Subset reported: CD45RA+ positively selected. This TCR was sampled from a man younger than 30 in good health. CDR3 in amino acids: CASSPGKGGNIQYF. The CDR3 DNA is TGTGCCAGCAGCCCCGGCAAGGGTGGAAACATTCAGTACTTC. The variable domain in full, completed from reference TRBV7-9 and TRBJ2-4, reads DTGVSQNPRHKITKRGQNVTFRCDPISEHNRLYWYRQTLGQGPEFLTYFQNEAQLEKSRLLSDRFSAERPKGSFSTLEIQRTEQGDSAMYLCASSPGKGGNIQYFGAGTRLSVL.